This T cell receptor (beta chain) was obtained from a study of blood T cell repertoires in COVID-19. Looking at the study overall: Samples of COVID-19 (acute and convalescent) were obtained from the United States, Italy and Spain. From T cells, B-cell-depleted T cells, or PBMCs came the material, which was cDNA or gDNA.

In the authors' methods: Estimation of nucleated cell counts was performed using reference gene primer amplification. Using immunoSEQ multiplex PCR, the repertoire was profiled, and TCRdb retains in-frame clones only, with some absent. That table supplies the V and J calls and clone size; D and trimming were determined from the DNA. This sample has under 300,000 clones, with around 86% found just once. What was sequenced was peripheral blood. The TCR was taken from a man in his forties or fifties with acute or convalescent COVID-19.

This chain's CDR3 is CASSTRQGSSTYSNQPQHF. The CDR3 region has the DNA TGTGCCAGTAGTACTAGACAGGGGTCGTCGACGTATAGCAATCAGCCCCAGCATTTT. V usage is TRBV19 and J usage is TRBJ1-5, with 8 bases lining up with TRBD1. Germline loops: CDR1 LNHDA, CDR2 SQIVND (reference sequence). V trimming: 4 bases; J trimming: 0 bases; junction bases outside the gene matches: 14. The CDR3 contains 19 residues.